This T cell receptor (beta chain) originates from a study of T cells after yellow fever vaccination. Overall study findings and caveats: Most clones from primary vaccination were detected again post-booster (around 95% CD4, 88% CD8).

V was trimmed by 5 bases and J by 2 bases, leaving 14 bases between them. Germline V gives CDR1 SGHVS, CDR2 FQNEAQ. The CDR3 is 15 residues long. One entry per CDR3 protein, called by TCRdb with MiXCR from the 5' RACE reads. Seen here are under 550,000 distinct CDR3 sequences, 20% to 25% observed once, and the top ten hold around 17%. Turning to this clonotype: Its antigen is as yet unknown.

This receptor was obtained from a man younger than 35 who received the YFV17D yellow fever vaccine. The sample consisted of PBMCs, taken approximately 22 days after the first yellow fever vaccination. The rearrangement links TRBV7-8 to TRBJ2-3, with D possibly being TRBD1 or TRBD2 (5 bases each). The CDR3, as DNA: TGTGCCAGCAGCGCATCCGGGACGGACACAGATACGCAGTATTTT. Translating gives CASSASGTDTDTQYF.